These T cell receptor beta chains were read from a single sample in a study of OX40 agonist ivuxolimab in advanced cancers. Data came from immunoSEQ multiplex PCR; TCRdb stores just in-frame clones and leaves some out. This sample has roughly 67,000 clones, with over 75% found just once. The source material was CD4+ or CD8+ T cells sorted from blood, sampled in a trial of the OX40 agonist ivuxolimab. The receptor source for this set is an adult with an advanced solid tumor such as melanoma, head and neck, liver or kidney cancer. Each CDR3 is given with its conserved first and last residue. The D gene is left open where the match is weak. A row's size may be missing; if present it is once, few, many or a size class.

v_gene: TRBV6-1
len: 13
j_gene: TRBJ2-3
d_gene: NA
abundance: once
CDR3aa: CASRQESTDTQYF
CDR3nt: TGTGCCAGCAGGCAGGAGTCCACAGATACGCAGTATTTT

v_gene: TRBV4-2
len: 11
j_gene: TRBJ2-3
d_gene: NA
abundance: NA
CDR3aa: CASKHRDTQYF
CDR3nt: TGTGCCAGTAAGCATAGGGATACGCAGTATTTT

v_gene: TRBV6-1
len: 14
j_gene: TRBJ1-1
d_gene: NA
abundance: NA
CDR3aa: CASRERMTGTEAFF
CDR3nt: TGTGCCAGCAGGGAACGGATGACAGGCACTGAAGCTTTCTTT

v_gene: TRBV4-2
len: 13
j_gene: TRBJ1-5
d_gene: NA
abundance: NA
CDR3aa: CASSLGGDQPQHF
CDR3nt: TGTGCCAGCAGCTTGGGGGGGGATCAGCCCCAGCATTTT

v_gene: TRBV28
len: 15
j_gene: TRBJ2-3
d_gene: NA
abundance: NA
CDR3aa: CASSQSGGGGDTQYF
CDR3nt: TGTGCCAGCAGTCAGAGCGGCGGTGGGGGAGATACGCAGTATTTT

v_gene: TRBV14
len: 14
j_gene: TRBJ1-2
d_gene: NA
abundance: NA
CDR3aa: CASSQDTRIYGYTF
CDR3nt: TGTGCCAGCAGCCAAGATACCAGGATCTATGGCTACACCTTC

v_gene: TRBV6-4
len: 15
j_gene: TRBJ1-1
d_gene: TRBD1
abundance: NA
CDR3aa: CASSPQGTGNTEAFF
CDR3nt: TGTGCCAGCAGCCCCCAAGGGACAGGGAACACTGAAGCTTTCTTT

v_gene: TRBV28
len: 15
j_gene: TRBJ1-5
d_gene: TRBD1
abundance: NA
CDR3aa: CASRKQGARNQPQHF
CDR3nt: TGTGCCAGCAGGAAACAGGGGGCCCGCAATCAGCCCCAGCATTTT

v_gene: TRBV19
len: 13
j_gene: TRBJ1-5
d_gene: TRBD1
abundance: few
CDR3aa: CASHGQGLQPQHF
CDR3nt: TGTGCCAGCCATGGACAGGGACTACAGCCCCAGCATTTT

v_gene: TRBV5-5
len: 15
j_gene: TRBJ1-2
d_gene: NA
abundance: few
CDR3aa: CASSLRQEDNYGYTF
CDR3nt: TGTGCCAGCAGCTTACGACAGGAAGATAACTATGGCTACACCTTC

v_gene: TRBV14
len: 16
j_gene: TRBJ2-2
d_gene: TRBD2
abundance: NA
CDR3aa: CASSRRGGRVNGELFF
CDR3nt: TGTGCCAGCAGCCGGCGGGGAGGGCGTGTTAACGGGGAGCTGTTTTTT

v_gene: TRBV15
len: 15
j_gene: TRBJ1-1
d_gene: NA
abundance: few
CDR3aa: CATSRGATLAPEAFF
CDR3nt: TGTGCCACCAGCAGAGGGGCGACACTCGCGCCTGAAGCTTTCTTT

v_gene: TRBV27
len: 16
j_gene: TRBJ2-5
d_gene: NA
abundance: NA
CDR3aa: CASRPAGPSFEGTQYF
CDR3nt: TGTGCCAGCAGACCAGCGGGCCCCTCTTTTGAGGGGACCCAGTACTTC

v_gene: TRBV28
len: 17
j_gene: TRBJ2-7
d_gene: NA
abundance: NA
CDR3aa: CASSTPYAFDNTYEQYF
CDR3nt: TGTGCCAGCAGTACCCCCTACGCCTTCGACAACACCTACGAGCAGTACTTC

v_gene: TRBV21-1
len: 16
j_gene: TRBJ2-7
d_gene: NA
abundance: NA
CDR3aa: CASSPQTSETRNEQYF
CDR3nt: TGTGCCAGCAGCCCTCAGACTAGCGAGACAAGAAACGAGCAGTACTTC

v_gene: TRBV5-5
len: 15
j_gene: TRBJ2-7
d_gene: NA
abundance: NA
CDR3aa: CASSQDRRGAYEQYF
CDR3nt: TGCGCCAGCAGCCAAGATCGCAGGGGGGCCTACGAGCAGTACTTC

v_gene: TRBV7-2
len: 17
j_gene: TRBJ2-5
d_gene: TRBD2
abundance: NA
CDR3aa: CASSLALLAGGQETQYF
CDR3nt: TGTGCCAGCAGCTTAGCCCTCCTAGCGGGGGGTCAAGAGACCCAGTACTTC

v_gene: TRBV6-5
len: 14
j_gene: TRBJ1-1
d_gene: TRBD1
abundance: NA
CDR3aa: CASRPGTGQTEAFF
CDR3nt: TGTGCCAGCAGACCCGGGACAGGGCAAACTGAAGCTTTCTTT

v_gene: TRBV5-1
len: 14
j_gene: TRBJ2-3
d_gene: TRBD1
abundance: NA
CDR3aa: CASSWDSLTDTQYF
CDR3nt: TGCGCCAGCAGCTGGGACAGCCTCACAGATACGCAGTATTTT

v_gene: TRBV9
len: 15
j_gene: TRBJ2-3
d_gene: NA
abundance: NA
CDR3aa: CASSVSGDVADTQYF
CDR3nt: TGTGCCAGCAGCGTCTCTGGGGACGTAGCAGATACGCAGTATTTT

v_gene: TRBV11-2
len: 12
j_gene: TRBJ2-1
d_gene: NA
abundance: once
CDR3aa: CASSPRSNEQFF
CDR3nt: TGTGCCAGCAGCCCGAGATCCAATGAGCAGTTCTTC

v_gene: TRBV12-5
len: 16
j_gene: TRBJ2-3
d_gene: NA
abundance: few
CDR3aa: CASAPGWGASTDTQYF
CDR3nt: TGTGCTAGTGCTCCTGGGTGGGGGGCTAGCACAGATACGCAGTATTTT

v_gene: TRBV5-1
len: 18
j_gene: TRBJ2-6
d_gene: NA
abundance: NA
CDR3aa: CASSLGPKTLSGANVLTF
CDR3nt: TGCGCCAGCAGCTTGGGGCCCAAAACTCTCTCTGGGGCCAACGTCCTGACTTTC

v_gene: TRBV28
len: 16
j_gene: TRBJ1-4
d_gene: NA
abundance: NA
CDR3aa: CASSPQGPRSNEKLFF
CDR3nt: TGTGCCAGCAGTCCACAGGGACCGAGAAGTAATGAAAAACTGTTTTTT

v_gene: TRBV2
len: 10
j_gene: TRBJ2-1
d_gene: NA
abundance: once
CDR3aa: CASKLSLQFF
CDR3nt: TGTGCCAGCAAGCTTTCCCTGCAGTTCTTC

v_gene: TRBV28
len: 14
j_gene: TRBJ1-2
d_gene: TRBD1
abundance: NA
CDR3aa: CASSLEQGARGYTF
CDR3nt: TGTGCCAGCAGTTTAGAGCAGGGGGCCCGAGGCTACACCTTC

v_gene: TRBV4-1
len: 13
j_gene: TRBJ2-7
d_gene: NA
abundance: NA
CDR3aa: CASSHTGTGEQYF
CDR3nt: TGCGCCAGCAGCCATACGGGGACTGGCGAGCAGTACTTC

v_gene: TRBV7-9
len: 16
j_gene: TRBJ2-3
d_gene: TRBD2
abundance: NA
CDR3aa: CASRVLAGGPKDTQYF
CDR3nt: TGTGCCAGCAGAGTTCTAGCGGGGGGGCCTAAAGATACGCAGTATTTT

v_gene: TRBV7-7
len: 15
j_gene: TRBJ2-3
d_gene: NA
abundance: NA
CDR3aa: CASSLGRRGVDTQYF
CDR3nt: TGTGCCAGCAGCCTAGGACGGCGGGGTGTAGATACGCAGTATTTT

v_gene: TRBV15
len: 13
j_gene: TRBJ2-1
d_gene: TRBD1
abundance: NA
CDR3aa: CATLDRVLNEQFF
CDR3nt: TGTGCCACCCTGGACAGGGTATTGAATGAGCAGTTCTTC

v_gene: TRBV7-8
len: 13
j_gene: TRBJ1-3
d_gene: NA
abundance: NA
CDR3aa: CASSFGTGNTIYF
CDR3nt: TGTGCCAGCAGCTTCGGTACTGGAAACACCATATATTTT

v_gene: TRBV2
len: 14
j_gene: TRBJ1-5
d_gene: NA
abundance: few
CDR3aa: CASSSDRSNQPQHF
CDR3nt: TGTGCCAGCAGTTCTGACAGGAGCAATCAGCCCCAGCATTTT

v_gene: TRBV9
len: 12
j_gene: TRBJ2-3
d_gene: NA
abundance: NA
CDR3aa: CASSGGTDTQYF
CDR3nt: TGTGCCAGCAGCGGTGGCACAGATACGCAGTATTTT

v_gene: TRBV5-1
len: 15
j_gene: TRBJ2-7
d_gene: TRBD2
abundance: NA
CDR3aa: CASSSLAGGDYEQYF
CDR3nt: TGCGCCAGCAGCTCCCTAGCGGGAGGTGACTACGAGCAGTACTTC

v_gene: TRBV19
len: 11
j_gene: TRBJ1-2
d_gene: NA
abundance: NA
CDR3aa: CASRRNYGYTF
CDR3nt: TGTGCCAGTAGGCGTAACTATGGCTACACCTTC

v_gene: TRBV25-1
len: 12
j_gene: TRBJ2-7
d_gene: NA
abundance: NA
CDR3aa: CASSGSSYEQYF
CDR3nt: TGTGCCAGCAGTGGTAGCTCCTACGAGCAGTACTTC

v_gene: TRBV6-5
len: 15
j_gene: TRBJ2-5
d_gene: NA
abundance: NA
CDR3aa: CASSSAQGGKETQYF
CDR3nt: TGTGCCAGCAGTTCCGCACAGGGCGGAAAAGAGACCCAGTACTTC

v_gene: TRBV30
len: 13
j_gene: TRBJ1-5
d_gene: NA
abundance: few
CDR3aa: CAWSFAQNQPQHF
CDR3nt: TGTGCCTGGAGTTTCGCGCAGAATCAGCCCCAGCATTTT